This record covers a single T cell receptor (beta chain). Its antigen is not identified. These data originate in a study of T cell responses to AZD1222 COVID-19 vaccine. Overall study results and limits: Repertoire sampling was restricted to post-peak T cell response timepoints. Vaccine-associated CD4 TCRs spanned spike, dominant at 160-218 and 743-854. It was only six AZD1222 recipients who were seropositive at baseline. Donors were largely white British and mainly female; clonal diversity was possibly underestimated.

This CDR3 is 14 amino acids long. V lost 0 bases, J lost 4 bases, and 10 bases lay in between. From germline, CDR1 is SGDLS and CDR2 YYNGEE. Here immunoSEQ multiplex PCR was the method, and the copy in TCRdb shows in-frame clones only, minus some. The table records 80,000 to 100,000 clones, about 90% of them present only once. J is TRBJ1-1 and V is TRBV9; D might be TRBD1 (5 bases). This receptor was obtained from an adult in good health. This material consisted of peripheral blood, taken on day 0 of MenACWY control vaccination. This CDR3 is CASSVGIGGTEAFF. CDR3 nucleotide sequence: TGTGCCAGCAGCGTAGGAATTGGGGGCACTGAAGCTTTCTTT.